A selection of T cell receptor beta chains follows, all from one sample in a study of blood T cell repertoires in COVID-19. Only in-frame clones appear in the TCRdb table, and some are missing; sequencing was by immunoSEQ multiplex PCR. Here the sample spans about 59,000 clones, under 85% being singletons. Material for sequencing was peripheral blood. The source is a woman of 80 years or more with acute or convalescent COVID-19. CDR3s include the opening cysteine and the closing phenylalanine or tryptophan. The order of the fields is V gene, clone size, D gene, J gene, CDR3 DNA, CDR3 protein. The D gene is left open where the match is weak. Size is stated for part of the rows, as once, few or many counts, or as a class when the clone is expanded.

>TRBV19|few|.|TRBJ2-5
TGTGCCAGTAGTATTAGGGGCGCGACCCAGTACTTC
CASSIRGATQYF
>TRBV19|few|.|TRBJ1-5
TGTGCCAGTAGTATTGATCCAGGATGGAACAATCAGCCCCAGCATTTT
CASSIDPGWNNQPQHF
>TRBV6-4|.|.|TRBJ1-2
TGTGCCAGCAGTGACTCGGGGGCTGCGGAGGATGGCTACACCTTC
CASSDSGAAEDGYTF
>TRBV15|.|.|TRBJ2-1
TGTGCCACCAGCAGAGACATAGCGGTATCCCAATACAATGAGCAGTTCTTC
CATSRDIAVSQYNEQFF
>TRBV28|.|.|TRBJ2-2
TGTGCCAGCAGCGAAATCCCCCCCTCTTTGCGCCTGAACACCGGGGAGCTGTTTTTT
CASSEIPPSLRLNTGELFF
>TRBV3-1/TRBV3-2|.|TRBD2|TRBJ2-7
TGTGCCAGCAGCGGACTAGCGGGAGACTCTTCCTACGAGCAGTACTTC
CASSGLAGDSSYEQYF
>TRBV27|.|TRBD2|TRBJ2-2
TGTGCCAGCAGCTTCTCGAGCGGGGAAGCGTTCATCACCGGGGAGCTGTTTTTT
CASSFSSGEAFITGELFF
>TRBV7-9|few|TRBD1|TRBJ1-1
TGTGCCAGCAGCAGAGAGGACAGGCCCACTGAAGCTTTCTTT
CASSREDRPTEAFF
>TRBV27|few|TRBD1|TRBJ1-2
TGTGCCAGCAGTTTCTCCTTCGGGACAGGGGCTGGCTACACCTTC
CASSFSFGTGAGYTF
>TRBV5-1|.|TRBD1|TRBJ1-1
TGCGCCAGCAGCTCTGATCTAAACCGGGGTTGGGACAGAGCTTTCTTT
CASSSDLNRGWDRAFF
>TRBV7-9|.|TRBD1|TRBJ1-2
TGTGCCAGCAGCTTAAGGGGACAGGGGTTAGTCGATGGCTACACCTTC
CASSLRGQGLVDGYTF
>TRBV6-9|medium-sized|.|TRBJ1-1
TGTGCCAGCAGCCCTCTAAAAACTAACACTGAAGCTTTCTTT
CASSPLKTNTEAFF
>TRBV27|.|.|TRBJ2-2
TGTGCCAGCAGTTACAGGGAGTACACCGGAGAGCTGTTTTTT
CASSYREYTGELFF
>TRBV28|.|TRBD1|TRBJ2-7
TGTGCCAGCAGTTTATACGGCAGGGGGTCCTACGAGCAGTACTTC
CASSLYGRGSYEQYF
>TRBV5-4|.|.|TRBJ2-2
TGTGCCAGCAGCTTGGGGAGCAACACCGGGGAGCTGTTTTTT
CASSLGSNTGELFF
>TRBV7-3|.|.|TRBJ2-7
TGTGCCAGCAGCTTAAAGGTGGCGGCCTCCCCACGAGAGCAGTACTTC
CASSLKVAASPREQYF
>TRBV6-2/TRBV6-3|.|.|TRBJ1-1
TGTGCCAGCAGCCTCTTGGGCATTTTGAACACTGAAGCTTTCTTT
CASSLLGILNTEAFF
>TRBV7-2|.|.|TRBJ1-2
TGTGCCAGCAGCTCTAGCGGGGGTCAGTACTATGGCTACACCTTC
CASSSSGGQYYGYTF
>TRBV6-5|once|TRBD2|TRBJ2-1
TGTGCCAGCAGCCCAATAGCGGGAGATGAGCAGTTCTTC
CASSPIAGDEQFF
>TRBV3-1/TRBV3-2|.|TRBD2|TRBJ2-1
TGTGCCAGCAGCCAACTAGCGGTCCATTACAATGAGCAGTTCTTC
CASSQLAVHYNEQFF
>TRBV7-8|once|TRBD2|TRBJ2-1
TGTGCCAGCAGCTTAGCGAGGGCGGGGGGGAACAATGAGCAGTTCTTC
CASSLARAGGNNEQFF
>TRBV3-1/TRBV3-2|.|TRBD1|TRBJ1-5
TGTGCCAGCAGCCAAGACTCGACAGGGGTTATACCCCAGCATTTT
CASSQDSTGVIPQHF
>TRBV27|.|.|TRBJ2-7
TGTGCCAGCAGGCTTAATCAGGCGCACTCCTACGAGCAGTACTTC
CASRLNQAHSYEQYF
>TRBV14|.|.|TRBJ1-2
TGTGCCAGCAGCCTTTACAGAAATGGCTACACCTTC
CASSLYRNGYTF
>TRBV4-1|.|.|TRBJ1-6
TGCGCCAGCAGCCAAGAAGGGAGGGGAGGTTATTCACCCCTCCACTTT
CASSQEGRGGYSPLHF
>TRBV25-1|few|.|TRBJ1-1
TGTGCCAGCAGGGGAGGGACGGGGAACACTGAAGCTTTCTTT
CASRGGTGNTEAFF
>TRBV2|.|.|TRBJ1-6
TGTGCCGGTGACAGCTCGTATAATTCACCCCTCCACTTT
CAGDSSYNSPLHF
>TRBV7-3|.|TRBD2|TRBJ2-1
TGTGCCAGCAGCTTGTCTAGCGGGAGGAATGAGCAGTTCTTC
CASSLSSGRNEQFF
>TRBV5-6|.|.|TRBJ2-7
TGTGCCAGCAGCTTGGGTCTCGACAGATCATACGAGCAGTACTTC
CASSLGLDRSYEQYF
>TRBV7-2|.|TRBD2|TRBJ2-5
TGTGCCAGCAGCTTAGGACTAGCGGGGGGGCAAGAGACCCAGTACTTC
CASSLGLAGGQETQYF
>TRBV5-1|.|.|TRBJ2-3
TGCGCCAGCACCCAGGGGGGTAGCGGTACAGATACGCAGTATTTT
CASTQGGSGTDTQYF
>TRBV23-1|.|TRBD1|TRBJ2-2
TGCGCCAGCAGCACGTCCCGGGACAGGAACACCGGGGAGCTGTTTTTT
CASSTSRDRNTGELFF
>TRBV6-5|.|.|TRBJ2-7
TGTGCCAGCAGTTACCTTTCTCGGGATAACGAGCAGTACTTC
CASSYLSRDNEQYF
>TRBV3-1/TRBV3-2|.|.|TRBJ1-5
TGTGCCAGCAGCCAAGGCGTCGGGTCCCGCGGGCAGCCCCAGCATTTT
CASSQGVGSRGQPQHF
>TRBV6-4|.|TRBD1|TRBJ2-2
TGTGCCAGCAGACAGGGGGGCAACACCGGGGAGCTGTTTTTT
CASRQGGNTGELFF
>TRBV9|.|.|TRBJ1-4
TGTGCCAGCAGCAGGGACACTGATTATGAAAAACTGTTTTTT
CASSRDTDYEKLFF
>TRBV11-2|.|.|TRBJ2-3
TGTGCCAGCAGCTTAGGGAGTGATACGCAGTATTTT
CASSLGSDTQYF
>TRBV5-1|.|.|TRBJ2-3
TGCGCCAGCAGAAGTTTTACAGTCTCAGATACGCAGTATTTT
CASRSFTVSDTQYF
>TRBV7-2|.|TRBD2|TRBJ2-3
TGTGCCAGCAGCCCCGGACTAGCGGGGGGGCCGCATTTT
CASSPGLAGGPHF
>TRBV6-1|.|TRBD2|TRBJ2-1
TGTGCCAGCAGTGATCTTAGCGGGAGTATCTACAATGAGCAGTTCTTC
CASSDLSGSIYNEQFF
>TRBV30|.|.|TRBJ1-2
TGTGCCTGGAGTGTACCAGGGGACTATGGCTACACCTTC
CAWSVPGDYGYTF
>TRBV5-1|.|TRBD1|TRBJ1-1
TGCGCCAGCAGCCTGACCGGGACAGGTAACACTGAAGCTTTCTTT
CASSLTGTGNTEAFF
>TRBV6-1|.|.|TRBJ2-6
TGTGCCAGCAGTGCCCGAAGACAGTATTCTGGGGCCAACGTCCTGACTTTC
CASSARRQYSGANVLTF
>TRBV7-6|.|TRBD1|TRBJ2-7
TGTGCCAGCAGCTTAGCCGTGGGGACAGCCTACGAGCAGTACTTC
CASSLAVGTAYEQYF
>TRBV2|.|.|TRBJ1-2
TGTGCCAGCAGTGAAAGTAGAACCCGAGTTAACTATGGCTACACCTTC
CASSESRTRVNYGYTF
>TRBV6-5|.|TRBD1|TRBJ2-3
TGTGCCAGCGACCGGGACAGGACAGATACGCAGTATTTT
CASDRDRTDTQYF
>TRBV19|.|.|TRBJ1-5
TGTGCCAGTAGTACCCCGGGGTCCTATCAGCCCCAGCATTTT
CASSTPGSYQPQHF
>TRBV5-4|.|TRBD2|TRBJ2-7
TGTGCCAGCAGCTTGACGGTGCGGGGGGGCACCTACGAGCAGTACTTC
CASSLTVRGGTYEQYF
>TRBV6-2/TRBV6-3|.|TRBD1|TRBJ1-1
TGTGCCAGCACTTACTCTGGGACAGGGTTCGGAGCTTTCTTT
CASTYSGTGFGAFF
>TRBV7-2|.|.|TRBJ1-2
TGTGCCAGCAGCTTTGCAGGCAACTATGGCTACACCTTC
CASSFAGNYGYTF
>TRBV10-1|.|TRBD2|TRBJ2-2
TGCGCCAGCAGTGTAACTAGCGGGGGAAGAAACACCGGGGAGCTGTTTTTT
CASSVTSGGRNTGELFF
>TRBV11-2|.|.|TRBJ2-7
TGTGCCAGCACCGCGATACTAGTAGGAGACGAGCAGTACTTC
CASTAILVGDEQYF
>TRBV30|.|TRBD1|TRBJ2-1
TGTGCTTCATTAGGGGGACAGGGGGCTTACAATGAGCAGTTCTTC
CASLGGQGAYNEQFF
>TRBV7-2|.|.|TRBJ1-3
TGTGCCAGCAGCGCGGACAGATACTCTGGAAACACCATATATTTT
CASSADRYSGNTIYF
>TRBV5-1|.|TRBD1|TRBJ1-5
TGCGCCAGCAGCTTGGGACAGGGGGCGAATCAGCCCCAGCATTTT
CASSLGQGANQPQHF
>TRBV7-2|once|.|TRBJ2-1
TGTGCCAGCAGCTTAGGAGTAGGCGGGGCATACAATGAGCAGTTCTTC
CASSLGVGGAYNEQFF
>TRBV19|.|.|TRBJ1-5
TGTGCCAGTAGTAGCTCCGGGACACCCAATCAGCCCCAGCATTTT
CASSSSGTPNQPQHF
>TRBV6-2/TRBV6-3|.|TRBD2|TRBJ2-5
TGTGCCAGCAGTTCCCTACTGGACTGGACTAGCGGGAGGGGGGGCCAGTACTTC
CASSSLLDWTSGRGGQYF